The rows below give T cell receptor beta chains drawn from one sample of a study. Using its own MiXCR run on the 5' RACE reads, TCRdb lists one record per CDR3 protein. The data hold nearly 55,000 distinct CDR3 sequences, with about 25% observed a single time. Specimen: tumor-infiltrating naive CD4+ T cells sorted from the breast tumor. The receptor set was obtained from a female donor with breast cancer. Both conserved end residues are part of each CDR3. Fields, in order: V gene, J gene, CDR3 length, CDR3 protein.

TRBV5-1	TRBJ2-5	14	CASSLDTEGETQYF
TRBV5-1	TRBJ2-7	13	CASSWGQGGEQYF
TRBV7-9	TRBJ1-5	13	CASSFQENQPQHF
TRBV28	TRBJ1-3	13	CASHGTGRGTIYF
TRBV2	TRBJ1-6	16	CAGSDGSRRGGSPLHF
TRBV29-1	TRBJ2-5	13	CSVEDRLEETQYF
TRBV9	TRBJ1-1	16	CASSVGMPGSNTEACF
TRBV11-3	TRBJ2-3	15	CASTRTGLITDTQYF
TRBV30	TRBJ1-3	14	CAWSTGTTGNTIYF
TRBV5-1	TRBJ2-1	12	CASSLRTGEQFF
TRBV5-1	TRBJ1-5	14	CASSLVPDNQPQHF
TRBV20-1	TRBJ1-2	15	CSAQPPLVGGYGYTF
TRBV7-8	TRBJ2-2	14	CASLLGSNTGELFF
TRBV5-6	TRBJ2-1	14	CASSLIGAGDEQFF
TRBV29-1	TRBJ2-3	11	CSVDVGDTQYF
TRBV4-1	TRBJ1-3	13	CASSQDPGNTIYF
TRBV12-3/TRBV12-4	TRBJ1-2	14	CASSFGSGGLGYTF
TRBV24-1	TRBJ2-7	14	CATGPSGSFYEQYF
TRBV7-8	TRBJ2-4	17	CASSPPIGFPGSDIQYF
TRBV7-2	TRBJ1-5	13	CASSVTRSQPQHF
TRBV5-6	TRBJ1-2	10	CASGTNIYTF
TRBV2	TRBJ2-1	12	CASTDGLDLQFF
TRBV20-1	TRBJ2-1	16	CSAFGTSDSVRNEQFF
TRBV12-3/TRBV12-4	TRBJ1-2	16	CASSQLHLQGARGYTF
TRBV10-3	TRBJ2-5	16	CAISGASGRAQETQYF
TRBV5-1	TRBJ1-3	13	CASSEGGGNTIYF
TRBV2	TRBJ1-1	15	CASSKGSIMNTEAFF
TRBV7-2	TRBJ2-6	15	CASSRPGAGANVLTF
TRBV5-1	TRBJ2-5	14	CASSPAGGRETQYF
TRBV27	TRBJ2-5	13	CASTKERGGTQYF
TRBV7-9	TRBJ1-2	16	CASSEVRRYGVYGYTF
TRBV10-3	TRBJ2-3	16	CAISDRGRGRTDTQYF
TRBV30	TRBJ2-1	15	CASTRQDISYNEQFF
TRBV10-2	TRBJ1-2	13	CASSFGGNYGYTF
TRBV6-1	TRBJ1-5	15	CASSPEAVSNQPQHF
TRBV20-1	TRBJ1-1	11	CSARLNTEAFF
TRBV27	TRBJ2-5	15	CASPRSARGQETQYF
TRBV7-9	TRBJ1-1	16	CASSHIGTVRPGEAFF
TRBV7-7	TRBJ2-5	18	CASSLASTGGLEKETQYF
TRBV7-2	TRBJ2-5	13	CASSLGQGKTQYF
TRBV7-9	TRBJ1-3	13	CASSLEASDTIYF